These 16 T cell receptor beta chains came from one sample sequenced in a study of beta chain features in type 1 diabetes. The entirety of the isolated RNA underwent reverse transcription, so expressed TCRB transcripts were sequenced. The table came from immunoSEQ multiplex PCR; TCRdb's copy has only in-frame clones and leaves some out. The table includes approximately 140,000 clones, 6.9% detected once. Sequenced input: central memory CD4+ T cells from blood. These receptors all come from a woman in her twenties or thirties in good health.

V and J are TRBV5-1 and TRBJ2-1, with D possibly TRBD1 on 5 matching bases. The CDR3 totals 16 residues. Looked up from germline, CDR1 is SGHRS and CDR2 is YFSETQ. V gave up 0 bases and J gave up 4 bases, with 14 bases separating them. The CDR3 DNA sequence: TGCGCCAGCAGCTTGGATTTTGGACAAGCGTACAATGAGCAGTTCTTC. Its translation is CASSLDFGQAYNEQFF. The variable domain in full, with the rest retrieved from reference TRBV5-1 and TRBJ2-1, is KAGVTQTPRYLIKTRGQQVTLSCSPISGHRSVSWYQQTPGQGLQFLFEYFSETQRNKGNFPGRFSGRQFSNSRSEMNVSTLELGDSALYLCASSLDFGQAYNEQFFGPGTRLTVL.

The CDR3 DNA reads as TGTGCCAGCAGTTACAGGGGGCGAGCTTTCTTT. This encodes CASSYRGRAFF. The chain is built from TRBV6-5 and TRBJ1-1; 7 nucleotides match TRBD1. The trim removed 2 bases at V and 10 bases at J, leaving 1 base unmatched. Germline loops: CDR1 MNHEY, CDR2 SVGAGI. The CDR3 runs 11 residues.

This clone came up many times. The rearrangement joins TRBV28 to TRBJ1-5; TRBD1 agrees at 8 bases. The V segment lost 5 bases and the J segment 3 bases; nucleotides outside the gene matches: 6. Germline values: CDR1 MDHEN, CDR2 SYDVKM. This CDR3 comprises 15 residues. The CDR3 loop is CASSRADRDNQPQHF. The CDR3 DNA sequence: TGTGCCAGCAGTCGGGCGGACAGGGACAATCAGCCCCAGCATTTT.

The chain carries TRBV7-2 and TRBJ2-2; D might be TRBD1 (6 bases). The germline CDR1 and CDR2 sequences are SGHTA and FQGNSA. This CDR3 is built from 15 residues. V lost 8 bases, J lost 4 bases, and 17 bases lay in between. CDR3 in DNA: TGTGCCAGCCAGCCGGGACAAAGAACCACCGGGGAGCTGTTTTTT. This gives the protein CASQPGQRTTGELFF.

This chain links TRBV28 with TRBJ1-3; D is ambiguous. The CDR3 loop spans 14 amino acids. Trimming stripped 2 bases from V and 1 base from J, with 6 bases between. The germline CDR1 and CDR2 sequences are MDHEN and SYDVKM. The chain's CDR3 is CASSLIVSGNTIYF. The CDR3 coding sequence is TGTGCCAGCAGTTTAATCGTATCTGGAAACACCATATATTTT.

This clone has only a few counts. J is TRBJ2-5 and V is TRBV28, with TRBD1 identical over 7 bases. Germline CDR1 MDHEN, CDR2 SYDVKM. Trimming took 6 bases from V and 4 from J; bases not matched to a gene: 17. The CDR3 contains 17 residues. The CDR3, as DNA: TGTGCCAGCAGCTACTCACAGGGGAGCTTCAGAACAGAGACCCAGTACTTC. Its translation: CASSYSQGSFRTETQYF.

This clone was counted a few times. The chain is built from TRBV28 and TRBJ2-1; 10 bases match TRBD2. J gave up 8 bases and V 4 bases, and 8 bases lay outside the gene matches. This CDR3 has 15 amino acids. Germline-derived CDR1 and CDR2 are MDHEN and SYDVKM. CDR3 nucleotide sequence: TGTGCCAGCAGTTCGCCTAGCGGGAGTGAGTATGAGCAGTTCTTC. Encoded protein: CASSSPSGSEYEQFF.

Only one count was recorded for this clone. The chain carries TRBV5-1 and TRBJ2-5; D possibly corresponds to TRBD1 (6 bases). The germline CDR1 and CDR2 sequences are SGHRS and YFSETQ. The CDR3 is made up of 14 amino acids. The ends were cut back, 8 bases at V and 4 bases at J, with 18 bases in the middle. The CDR3 protein is CASHPGHPPETQYF. CDR3 sequence (DNA): TGCGCCAGTCATCCGGGACACCCACCAGAGACCCAGTACTTC. The full variable domain, its missing parts supplied by reference TRBV5-1 and TRBJ2-5, is KAGVTQTPRYLIKTRGQQVTLSCSPISGHRSVSWYQQTPGQGLQFLFEYFSETQRNKGNFPGRFSGRQFSNSRSEMNVSTLELGDSALYLCASHPGHPPETQYFGPGTRLLVL.

The chain carries TRBV7-2 and TRBJ2-5; 7 bases align to TRBD1. Germline V lookup: CDR1 SGHTA, CDR2 FQGNSA. V lost 6 bases, J lost 1 base, and 8 bases stayed unmatched. The CDR3 is made up of 15 amino acids. CDR3 sequence: CASRVGTVLQETQYF. CDR3 coding DNA: TGTGCCAGCAGAGTCGGGACAGTCCTCCAAGAGACCCAGTACTTC. Full variable domain (rest looked up from reference TRBV7-2 and TRBJ2-5): GAGVSQSPSNKVTEKGKDVELRCDPISGHTALYWYRQSLGQGLEFLIYFQGNSAPDKSGLPSDRFSAERTGGSVSTLTIQRTQQEDSAVYLCASRVGTVLQETQYFGPGTRLLVL.

This clone was observed at least ten times. V gene TRBV28 combines with J gene TRBJ1-2; the match to TRBD1 covers 9 bases. CDR3 length: 14 residues. The V gene end was trimmed by 6 bases and the J gene end by 7 bases; junction bases not matched to a gene: 9. Germline loops: CDR1 MDHEN, CDR2 SYDVKM. CDR3 residues: CASRVAGQGIGYTF. Written as DNA, the CDR3 is TGTGCCAGCAGAGTCGCCGGACAGGGGATTGGCTACACCTTC.

This clone was detected a few times. This chain connects TRBV27 to TRBJ2-7; TRBD1 matches 7 bases. Germline V gene sequence: CDR1 MNHEY, CDR2 SMNVEV (reference sequence). The CDR3 is 15 amino acids. The V gene end was trimmed by 3 bases and the J gene end by 3 bases; junction bases not matched to a gene: 8. CDR3 DNA sequence: TGTGCCAGCAGTTTTAATTCGGCAGGGGGCTACGAGCAGTACTTC. Its protein product is CASSFNSAGGYEQYF.

This clone was seen a handful of times. The gene calls are TRBV4-2 and TRBJ2-3; 9 bases map to TRBD2. This CDR3 is 17 amino acids long. The ends lost 0 bases at V and 4 bases at J; junction bases unmatched: 8. Germline assignment: CDR1 LGHNA and CDR2 YNFKEQ. Here the CDR3 DNA reads TGTGCCAGCAGCCAAGATATGGCGGGAGGGAGGGCAGATACGCAGTATTTT. Its translation: CASSQDMAGGRADTQYF.

V usage is TRBV7-6 and J usage is TRBJ2-2; TRBD2 is a possible D gene (5 bases). Trimming cost V 6 bases and J 8 bases, with 13 bases left between them. The CDR3 is 13 residues long. Germline V CDR1 and CDR2: SGHVS, FNYEAQ. In nucleotides, the CDR3 is TGTGCCAGCAGGAAGACAAGGGAGGGGGAGCTGTTTTTT. Residues: CASRKTREGELFF.

This chain uses TRBV6-1 with TRBJ2-6; D may be TRBD2 (6 bases). Trimming took off 11 bases at V and 1 base at J, with 12 bases between the two ends. From germline, CDR1 is MNHNS and CDR2 SASEGT. CDR3 length: 14 residues. The CDR3 sequence is CAGARGSGANVLTF. DNA of the CDR3: TGTGCCGGCGCCCGGGGGTCTGGGGCCAACGTCCTGACTTTC.

V gene TRBV6-6 combines with J gene TRBJ2-4, with D perhaps TRBD2 (5 bases). Trimming took 2 bases from V and 8 from J, leaving 16 bases between them. CDR3 length: 15 residues. The germline gives CDR1 MNHNY, CDR2 SVGAGI (reference sequence). CDR3 sequence: CASSYLDRGGYIQYF. CDR3 sequence (DNA): TGTGCCAGCAGTTACCTCGACCGGGGTGGGTACATTCAGTACTTC.

This chain links TRBV7-8 with TRBJ2-3; 10 bases are a match to TRBD1. The CDR3 is 16 amino acids. Germline trimming cut 1 base from V and 6 bases from J; bases unmatched to any gene: 7. Germline V gene lookup returns CDR1 SGHVS and CDR2 FQNEAQ. CDR3 DNA sequence: TGTGCCAGCAGCTTAGGGGTGGACAGGGGGACGGATACGCAGTATTTT. The encoded protein is CASSLGVDRGTDTQYF. Drawing the rest from reference TRBV7-8 and TRBJ2-3, the complete variable domain is GAGVSQSPRYKVAKRGQDVALRCDPISGHVSLFWYQQALGQGPEFLTYFQNEAQLDKSGLPSDRFFAERPEGSVSTLKIQRTQQEDSAVYLCASSLGVDRGTDTQYFGPGTRLTVL.